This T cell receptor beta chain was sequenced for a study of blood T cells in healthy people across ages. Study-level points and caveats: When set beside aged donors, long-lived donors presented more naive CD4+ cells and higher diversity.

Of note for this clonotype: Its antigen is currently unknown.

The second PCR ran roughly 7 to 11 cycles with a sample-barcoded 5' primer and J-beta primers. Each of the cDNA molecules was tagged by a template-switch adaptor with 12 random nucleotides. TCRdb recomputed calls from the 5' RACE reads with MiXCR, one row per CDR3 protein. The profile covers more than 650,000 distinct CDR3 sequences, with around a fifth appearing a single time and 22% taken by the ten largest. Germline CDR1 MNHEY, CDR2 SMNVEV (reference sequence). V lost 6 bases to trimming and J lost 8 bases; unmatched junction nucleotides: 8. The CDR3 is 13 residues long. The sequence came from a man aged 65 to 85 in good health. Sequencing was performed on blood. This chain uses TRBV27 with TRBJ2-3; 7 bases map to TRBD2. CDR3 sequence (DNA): TGTGCCAGCAGCCAACTAGCGTCCGCTACGCAGTATTTT. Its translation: CASSQLASATQYF.